Below, one T cell receptor beta chain is given with its context. No antigen is known for it. The donors formed part of the roughly 120-subject validation cohort, distinct from the approximately 640-subject first cohort. Repertoires were generated with immunoSEQ multiplex PCR, while TCRdb's copy carries only in-frame clones and drops some. The data hold around 250,000 clones, with around 91% observed a single time. The sample originates from a study of cytomegalovirus exposure and HLA in healthy donors. V was trimmed by 3 bases and J by 6 bases, leaving 15 bases between them. From germline, CDR1 is LNHDA and CDR2 SQIVND (reference sequence). This CDR3 has 15 amino acids. Findings and limits, study-wide: Reports indicated that the classifier achieved high specificity and sensitivity in diagnosing cytomegalovirus status. Many donors shared some public TCRs, even though most TCR sequences were rare.

The receptor's source is a woman between 25 and 40 years old in good health and CMV-seronegative. Sequenced: PBMCs. This rearrangement joins TRBV19 to TRBJ2-1, with a possible D match to TRBD1 (6 bases). CDR3 protein: CASSITGLPSNEQFF. The CDR3, as DNA: TGTGCCAGTAGTATCACAGGGTTGCCTAGCAATGAGCAGTTCTTC. The full variable domain, completed using reference TRBV19 and TRBJ2-1, is DGGITQSPKYLFRKEGQNVTLSCEQNLNHDAMYWYRQDPGQGLRLIYYSQIVNDFQKGDIAEGYSVSREKKESFPLTVTSAQKNPTAFYLCASSITGLPSNEQFFGPGTRLTVL.